The clone carrying this T cell receptor (beta chain) showed up many times. Antigen unknown. Quantitative molecular-barcoded 5'-RACE generated the TCR beta libraries. Each CDR3 protein gets one entry after TCRdb re-called the 5' RACE reads with MiXCR. This repertoire shows a few hundred thousand distinct CDR3 sequences, 10% found once; its top ten account for 21%. These data originate in a study of CD8 T cells in ankylosing spondylitis. General study points: What seemed typical of ankylosing spondylitis blood was a TCR beta motif built from several highly homologous variants. Earlier work had already found some motif variants in reactive arthritis synovial fluid and blood. In peripheral blood, disease-linked CD8+ clones occurred at relatively low frequencies.

The CDR3 covers 15 residues. V lost 5 bases and J lost 2, with 14 bases in between. This rearrangement joins TRBV12-3 or TRBV12-4 to TRBJ2-3, with D perhaps being TRBD1 or TRBD2 (5 bases each). The TCR sequence derives from a male donor with ankylosing spondylitis or in good health (not recorded which). Specimen: blood, either unsorted or a sorted T cell fraction (not recorded which). The chain's CDR3 is CASSPPGTSTDTQYF. Written as DNA, the CDR3 is TGTGCCAGCAGTCCACCCGGGACCTCCACAGATACGCAGTATTTT.